This T cell receptor beta chain was recorded in a study of response to subunit inactivated influenza vaccine. The study, taken as a whole, reports: Authors suggested few new T cells are recruited by each seasonal influenza vaccination.

TCRdb redid the calling of the RT-PCR reads with MiXCR, one entry per CDR3 protein. The sample yields hundreds of thousands of distinct CDR3 sequences, around 25% seen once. Of note for this clonotype: The antigen is undetermined.

V dropped 10 bases and J dropped 8 bases, with 18 bases sitting between them. The germline gives CDR1 MNHNS, CDR2 SASEGT. The CDR3 loop spans 14 amino acids. The V gene is TRBV6-1, the J gene TRBJ1-6, with D possibly TRBD1 on 6 matching bases. The material was CD4+ T cells sorted from PBMCs, obtained around 5 days after vaccination. This clonotype originated in a man in his fifties or sixties who received an inactivated influenza vaccine. The chain's CDR3 is CATVQGSTDSPLHF. The DNA for the CDR3 is TGTGCCACTGTACAGGGCTCGACGGATTCACCCCTCCACTTT.